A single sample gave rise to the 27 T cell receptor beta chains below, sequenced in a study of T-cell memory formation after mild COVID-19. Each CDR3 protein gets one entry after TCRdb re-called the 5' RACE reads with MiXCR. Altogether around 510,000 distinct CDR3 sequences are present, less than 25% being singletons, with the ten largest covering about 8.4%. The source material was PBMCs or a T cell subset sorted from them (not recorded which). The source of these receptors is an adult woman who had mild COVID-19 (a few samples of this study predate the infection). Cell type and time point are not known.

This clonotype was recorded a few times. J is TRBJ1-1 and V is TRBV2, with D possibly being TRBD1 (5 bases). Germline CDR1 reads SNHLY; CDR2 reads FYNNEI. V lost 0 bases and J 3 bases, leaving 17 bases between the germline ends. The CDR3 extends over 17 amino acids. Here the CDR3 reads CASSEALQGGVYTEAFF. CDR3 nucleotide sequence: TGTGCCAGCAGTGAAGCGCTTCAGGGAGGAGTGTACACTGAAGCTTTCTTT. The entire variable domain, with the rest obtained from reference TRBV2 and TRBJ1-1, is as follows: EPEVTQTPSHQVTQMGQEVILRCVPISNHLYFYWYRQILGQKVEFLVSFYNNEISEKSEIFDDQFSVERPDGSNFTLKIRSTKLEDSAMYFCASSEALQGGVYTEAFFGQGTRLTVV.

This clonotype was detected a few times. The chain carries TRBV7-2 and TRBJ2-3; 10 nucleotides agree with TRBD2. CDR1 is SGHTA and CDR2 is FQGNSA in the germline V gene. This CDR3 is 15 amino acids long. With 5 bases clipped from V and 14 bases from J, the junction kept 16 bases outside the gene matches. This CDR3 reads CASSARLASGGEWYF. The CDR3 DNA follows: TGTGCCAGCAGCGCCCGGCTGGCTAGCGGGGGCGAGTGGTATTTT.

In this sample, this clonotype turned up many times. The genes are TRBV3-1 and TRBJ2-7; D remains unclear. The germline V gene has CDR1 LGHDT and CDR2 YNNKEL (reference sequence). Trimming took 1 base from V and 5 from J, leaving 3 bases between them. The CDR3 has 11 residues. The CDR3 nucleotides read TGTGCCAGCAGCCAAGTTCACGAGCAGTACTTC. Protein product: CASSQVHEQYF.

The CDR3 sequence is CASSPRQGRVYEQYF. CDR3 DNA sequence: TGTGCCAGCAGCCCCAGGCAGGGAAGAGTCTACGAGCAGTACTTC. This chain connects TRBV12-3 or TRBV12-4 to TRBJ2-7; possible D gene TRBD1, 5 bases. The CDR3 sequence is 15 residues long. V was pared by 6 bases and J by 3 bases, with 18 bases between.

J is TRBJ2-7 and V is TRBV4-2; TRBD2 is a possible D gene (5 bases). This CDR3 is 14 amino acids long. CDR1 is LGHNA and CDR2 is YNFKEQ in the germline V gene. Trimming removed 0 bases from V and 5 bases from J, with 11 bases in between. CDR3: CASSQDGVLNEQYF. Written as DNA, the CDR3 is TGTGCCAGCAGCCAAGACGGGGTTTTAAACGAGCAGTACTTC.

Here the CDR3 reads CASSLTSGVDTQYF. CDR3 DNA: TGTGCCAGCAGTTTGACTAGCGGGGTAGATACGCAGTATTTT. This chain joins TRBV11-2 and TRBJ2-3; TRBD2 agrees at 11 bases. The CDR3 covers 14 residues. The V gene end was trimmed by 6 bases and the J gene end by 5 bases; junction bases not matched to a gene: 4. Germline V gene lookup returns CDR1 SGHAT and CDR2 FQNNGV.

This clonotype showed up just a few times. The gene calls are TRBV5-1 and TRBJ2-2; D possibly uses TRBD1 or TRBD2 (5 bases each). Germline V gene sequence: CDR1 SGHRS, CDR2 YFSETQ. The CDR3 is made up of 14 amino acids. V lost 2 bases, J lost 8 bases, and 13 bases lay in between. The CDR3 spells CASSFRDLMGELFF. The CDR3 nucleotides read TGCGCCAGCAGCTTCCGGGACCTGATGGGGGAGCTGTTTTTT.

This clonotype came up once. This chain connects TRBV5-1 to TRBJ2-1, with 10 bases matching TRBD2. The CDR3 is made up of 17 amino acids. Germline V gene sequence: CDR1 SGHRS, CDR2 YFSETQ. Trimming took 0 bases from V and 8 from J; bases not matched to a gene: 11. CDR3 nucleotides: TGCGCCAGCAGCTTGGCCCCCCTAGCGGGAGACCCCCATGAGCAGTTCTTC. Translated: CASSLAPLAGDPHEQFF.

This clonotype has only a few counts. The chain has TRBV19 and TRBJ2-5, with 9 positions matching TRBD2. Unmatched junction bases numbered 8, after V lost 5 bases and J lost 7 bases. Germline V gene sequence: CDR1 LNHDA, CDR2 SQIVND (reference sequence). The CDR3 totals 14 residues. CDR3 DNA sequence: TGTGCCAGTAGTGTAGCGGGGGCCCATGTGACCCAGTACTTC. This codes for CASSVAGAHVTQYF.

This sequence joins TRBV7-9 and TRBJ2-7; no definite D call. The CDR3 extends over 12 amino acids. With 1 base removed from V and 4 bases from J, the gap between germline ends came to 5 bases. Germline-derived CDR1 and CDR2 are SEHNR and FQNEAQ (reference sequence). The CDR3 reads CASSLVVYEQYF. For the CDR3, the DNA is TGTGCCAGCAGCTTAGTTGTTTACGAGCAGTACTTC.

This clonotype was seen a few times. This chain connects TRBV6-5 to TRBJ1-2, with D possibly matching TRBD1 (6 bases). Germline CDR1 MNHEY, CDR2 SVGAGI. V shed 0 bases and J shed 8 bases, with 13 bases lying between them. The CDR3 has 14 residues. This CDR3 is CASSYSGGLKGYTF. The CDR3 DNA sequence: TGTGCCAGCAGTTACTCGGGGGGCCTCAAGGGCTACACCTTC.

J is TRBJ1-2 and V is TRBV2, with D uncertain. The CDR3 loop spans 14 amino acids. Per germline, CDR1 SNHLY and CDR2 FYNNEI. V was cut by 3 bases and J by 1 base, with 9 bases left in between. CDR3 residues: CASSDPQINYGYTF. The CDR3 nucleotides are TGTGCCAGCAGTGACCCACAGATTAACTATGGCTACACCTTC.

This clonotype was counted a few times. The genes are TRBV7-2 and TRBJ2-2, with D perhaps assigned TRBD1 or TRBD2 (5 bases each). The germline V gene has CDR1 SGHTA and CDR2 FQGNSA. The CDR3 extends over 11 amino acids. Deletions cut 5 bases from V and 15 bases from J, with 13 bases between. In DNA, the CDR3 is TGTGCCAGCAGCCTACTAGGGGTCGTGTTTTTT. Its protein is CASSLLGVVFF.

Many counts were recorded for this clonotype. The DNA of the CDR3 is TGTGCCAGCAGCCAAGAAGGCGGGACAGATACGCAGTATTTT. Its translation: CASSQEGGTDTQYF. The chain carries TRBV3-1 and TRBJ2-3, with D maybe TRBD2 (5 bases). The CDR3 runs 14 residues. Trimming cost V 0 bases and J 3 bases, with 7 bases left between them. Germline CDR1 is LGHDT and CDR2 is YNNKEL (reference sequence).

The CDR3 protein is CASSDRSAGPQGEQYF. CDR3 nucleotides: TGTGCCAGCTCAGACAGGAGTGCGGGACCCCAGGGCGAGCAGTACTTC. V is TRBV18 and J is TRBJ2-7, with D possibly called TRBD1 or TRBD2 (6 bases each). Trimming stripped 5 bases from V and 6 bases from J, with 23 bases between. From germline, CDR1 is KGHSH and CDR2 LQKENI. The CDR3 runs 16 residues.

CDR3 DNA: TGCGCCAGCAGGGCCCAGCCGCTAAACACCGGGGAGCTGTTTTTT. Protein: CASRAQPLNTGELFF. J is TRBJ2-2 and V is TRBV5-1; D remains unclear. The length of the CDR3 is 15 residues. Deletions cut 5 bases from V and 2 bases from J, with 13 bases between. Germline V gene data show CDR1 as SGHRS and CDR2 as YFSETQ.

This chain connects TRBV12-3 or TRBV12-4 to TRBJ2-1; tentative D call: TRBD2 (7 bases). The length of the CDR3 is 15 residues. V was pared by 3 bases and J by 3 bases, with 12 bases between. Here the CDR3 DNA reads TGTGCCAGCAGTTTGCCAGCGGGACACTACAATGAGCAGTTCTTC. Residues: CASSLPAGHYNEQFF.

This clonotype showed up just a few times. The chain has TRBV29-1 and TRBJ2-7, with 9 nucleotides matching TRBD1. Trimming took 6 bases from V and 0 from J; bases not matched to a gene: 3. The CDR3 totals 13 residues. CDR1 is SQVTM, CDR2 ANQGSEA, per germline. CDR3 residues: CSVGTGTSYEQYF. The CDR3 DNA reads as TGCAGCGTGGGGACAGGGACCTCCTACGAGCAGTACTTC.

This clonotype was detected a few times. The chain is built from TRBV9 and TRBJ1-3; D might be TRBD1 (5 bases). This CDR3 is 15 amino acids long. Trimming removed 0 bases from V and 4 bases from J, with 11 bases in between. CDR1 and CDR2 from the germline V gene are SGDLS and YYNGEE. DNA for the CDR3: TGTGCCAGCAGCGTAGTACCTACAGGAGGAAACACCATATATTTT. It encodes CASSVVPTGGNTIYF.

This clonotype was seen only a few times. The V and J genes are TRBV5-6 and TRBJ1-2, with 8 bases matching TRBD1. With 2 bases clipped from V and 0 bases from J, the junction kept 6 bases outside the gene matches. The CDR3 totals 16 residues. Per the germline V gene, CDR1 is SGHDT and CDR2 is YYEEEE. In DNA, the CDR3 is TGTGCCAGCAGCTTTTCCGGGACAGGCGCTAACTATGGCTACACCTTC. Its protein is CASSFSGTGANYGYTF.

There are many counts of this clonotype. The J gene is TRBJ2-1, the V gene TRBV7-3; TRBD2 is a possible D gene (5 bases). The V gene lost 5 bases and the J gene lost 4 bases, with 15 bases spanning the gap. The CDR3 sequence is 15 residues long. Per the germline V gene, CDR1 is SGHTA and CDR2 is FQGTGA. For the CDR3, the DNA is TGTGCCAGCAGCCCTTACATGACTACTTACAATGAGCAGTTCTTC. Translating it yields CASSPYMTTYNEQFF.

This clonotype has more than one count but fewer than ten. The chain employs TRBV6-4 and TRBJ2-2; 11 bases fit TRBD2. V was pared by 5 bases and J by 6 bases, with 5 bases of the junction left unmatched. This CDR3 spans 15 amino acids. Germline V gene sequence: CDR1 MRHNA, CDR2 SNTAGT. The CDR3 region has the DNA TGTGCCAGCAGTCTAGCGGGGGGCCAGTCCGGGGAGCTGTTTTTT. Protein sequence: CASSLAGGQSGELFF.

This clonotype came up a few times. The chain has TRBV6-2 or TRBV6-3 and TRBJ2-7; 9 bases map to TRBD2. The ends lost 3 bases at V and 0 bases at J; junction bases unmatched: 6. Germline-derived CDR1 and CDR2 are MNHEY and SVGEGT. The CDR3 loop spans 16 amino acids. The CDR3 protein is CASSYLTSGLSYEQYF. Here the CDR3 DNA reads TGTGCCAGCAGTTATTTGACTAGCGGCCTCTCCTACGAGCAGTACTTC.

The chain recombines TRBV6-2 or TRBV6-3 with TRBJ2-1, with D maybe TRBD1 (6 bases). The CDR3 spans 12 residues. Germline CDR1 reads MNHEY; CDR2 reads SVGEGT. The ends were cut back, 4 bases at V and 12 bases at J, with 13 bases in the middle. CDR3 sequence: CASSFRIQGQFF. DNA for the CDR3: TGTGCCAGCAGTTTCCGTATACAGGGGCAGTTCTTC.

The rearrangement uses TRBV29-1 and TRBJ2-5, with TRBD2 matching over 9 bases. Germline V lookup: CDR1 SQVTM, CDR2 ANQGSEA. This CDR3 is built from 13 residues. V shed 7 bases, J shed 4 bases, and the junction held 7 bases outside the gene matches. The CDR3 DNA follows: TGCAGCGGACGGACTAGCGCTAGAGAGACCCAGTACTTC. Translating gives CSGRTSARETQYF.

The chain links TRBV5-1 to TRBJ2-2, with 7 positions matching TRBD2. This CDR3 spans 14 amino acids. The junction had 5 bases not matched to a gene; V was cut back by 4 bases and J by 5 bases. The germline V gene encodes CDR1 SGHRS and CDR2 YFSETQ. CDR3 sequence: CASSNGRRTGELFF. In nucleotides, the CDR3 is TGCGCCAGCAGCAACGGGAGGCGGACCGGGGAGCTGTTTTTT.

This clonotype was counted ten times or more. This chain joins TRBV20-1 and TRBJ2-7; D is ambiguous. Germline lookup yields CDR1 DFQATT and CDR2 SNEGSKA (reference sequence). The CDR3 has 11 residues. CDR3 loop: CSLLSSYEQYF. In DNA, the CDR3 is TGCAGCCTCCTGAGCTCCTACGAGCAGTACTTC.